The 9 T cell receptor beta chains below come from one sample, sequenced in a study of T cell responses to AZD1222 COVID-19 vaccine. Produced via immunoSEQ multiplex PCR; TCRdb's table is partial and in-frame only. The sample yields about 82,000 clones, approximately 85% seen once. The sample was peripheral blood, taken 28 days after the second AZD1222 dose. Source of these receptors: an adult who received the AZD1222 COVID-19 vaccine.

The genes are TRBV6-5 and TRBJ1-2; TRBD1 might be the D (5 bases). Trimming took 2 bases from V and 7 from J, leaving 8 bases between them. This CDR3 comprises 12 residues. Germline CDR1 and CDR2: MNHEY and SVGAGI. CDR3 coding DNA: TGTGCCAGCAGTTACAGGGGTGGTGGCTACACCTTC. It translates to CASSYRGGGYTF.

The chain joins TRBV11-3 to TRBJ2-4; a weak D match, TRBD2 (6 bases). V was clipped by 6 bases and J by 10 bases, with 10 bases between them. In germline, CDR1 is SGHNT, CDR2 YENEEA. This CDR3 is 11 amino acids long. The CDR3 spells CASSAGGIQYF. CDR3 in DNA: TGTGCCAGCAGTGCTGGGGGGATTCAGTACTTC.

The chain couples TRBV3-1 (or the pseudogene TRBV3-2) to TRBJ1-1; D remains unclear. CDR3 length: 15 residues. Trimming left V 3 bases short and J 0 bases short, with 11 bases between. CDR1 and CDR2 (germline): LGHDT, YNNKEL (reference sequence). CDR3 region: CASSQNPTLNTEAFF. The CDR3 coding sequence is TGTGCCAGCAGCCAGAACCCCACACTGAACACTGAAGCTTTCTTT.

This chain links TRBV5-1 with TRBJ1-2, with 9 bases identical to TRBD1. The V gene end was trimmed by 3 bases and the J gene end by 6 bases; junction bases not matched to a gene: 6. Germline V lookup: CDR1 SGHRS, CDR2 YFSETQ. The CDR3 consists of 14 residues. CDR3 sequence reads: CASSSDRGYDGYTF. CDR3 sequence (DNA): TGCGCCAGCAGCTCGGACAGGGGATATGATGGCTACACCTTC.

The V gene is TRBV19, the J gene TRBJ1-3; 9 bases line up with TRBD1. The length of the CDR3 is 20 residues. V shed 3 bases and J 2 bases; nucleotides not matched to a gene: 17. Germline V gene data show CDR1 as LNHDA and CDR2 as SQIVND (reference sequence). The CDR3 is CASSIPPGQGPTTTGNTIYF. CDR3 nucleotides: TGTGCCAGTAGTATTCCCCCTGGACAGGGGCCTACCACGACTGGAAACACCATATATTTT.

The chain has TRBV7-6 and TRBJ1-2; 9 nucleotides agree with TRBD1. V gave up 1 base and J gave up 5 bases; unmatched junction bases: 17. CDR3 length: 19 residues. Germline assignment: CDR1 SGHVS and CDR2 FNYEAQ. CDR3 coding DNA: TGTGCCAGCAGCTTAGGGGAGTTGGGACAGGGACCATACGGTTATGGCTACACCTTC. Translation: CASSLGELGQGPYGYGYTF.

This clone was recorded many times. The chain employs TRBV6-6 and TRBJ2-1; TRBD2 agrees at 9 bases. V trimming: 2 bases; J trimming: 11 bases; junction bases outside the gene matches: 7. CDR1 and CDR2 from the germline V gene are MNHNY and SVGAGI (reference sequence). This CDR3 has 14 residues. CDR3 in amino acids: CASSYDPGLAQQFF. Here the CDR3 DNA reads TGTGCCAGCAGTTACGATCCGGGACTAGCCCAGCAGTTCTTC.

This rearrangement joins TRBV15 to TRBJ1-5; TRBD1 matches 11 bases. Losses at the gene ends were 5 bases for V and 4 bases for J; bases not matched to a gene: 16. The length of the CDR3 is 19 residues. Germline V gives CDR1 LNHNV, CDR2 YYDKDF (reference sequence). This chain's CDR3 is CATSGLGQGDSLKNQPQHF. The CDR3 DNA reads as TGTGCCACCAGCGGCCTGGGACAGGGGGACTCATTGAAGAATCAGCCCCAGCATTTT.

The CDR3 sequence: CASSPVRGNTEAFF. The CDR3 DNA reads TGTGCCAGCTCACCAGTGCGGGGGAACACTGAAGCTTTCTTT. The chain combines TRBV18 with TRBJ1-1; no clear D. Trimming pared 2 bases from V and 1 base from J, leaving 8 bases between. Germline CDR1 is KGHSH and CDR2 is LQKENI. The CDR3 consists of 14 residues.